Shown below are 24 T cell receptor beta chains from a single sample sequenced in a study of T cell clusters in autoimmune cytopenias. TRB was amplified from about 270 ng of peripheral blood genomic DNA per sample. One tube held mixed TRB-A and TRB-B primer pools for touch-down PCR. TCRdb reprocessed the multiplex PCR reads and keeps a single row for each CDR3 protein, giving no DNA. In all, the sample yields under 13,000 distinct CDR3 sequences. These records were also assigned to another study, of T cell repertoires in aging, cancer and after chemotherapy.

The sample comprised peripheral blood. The receptors were sampled from a human donor in good health.

The chain combines TRBV27 with TRBJ1-1; lacking DNA, the TRBD1 call made by TCRdb goes unchecked. The CDR3 runs to 14 residues. CDR1 is MNHEY, CDR2 SMNVEV, per germline (reference sequence). The CDR3: CASSPTDSPKEAFF.

The chain is built from TRBV12-3 or TRBV12-4 and TRBJ2-3; as DNA is missing, the TRBD1 call by TCRdb cannot be tested. This CDR3 has 17 residues. CDR3: CASSLLEGQGMRNTQYF.

The J gene is TRBJ2-3, the V gene TRBV30; the TCRdb call, TRBD2, lacks DNA for checking. The CDR3 has 14 amino acids. Germline V gives CDR1 GTSNPN, CDR2 SVGIG (reference sequence). The CDR3 here is CAWRRGEGPDTQYF.

The CDR3 here is CSAPQGSSYNSPLHF. The rearrangement links TRBV20-1 to TRBJ1-6; the TCRdb call, TRBD1, lacks DNA for checking. Germline loops: CDR1 DFQATT, CDR2 SNEGSKA (reference sequence). This CDR3 contains 15 residues.

The chain couples TRBV27 to TRBJ2-3. The CDR3 has 12 amino acids. Per germline, CDR1 MNHEY and CDR2 SMNVEV (reference sequence). The CDR3 reads CASQFPPDTQYF.

The chain joins TRBV6-1 to TRBJ2-2; TCRdb's D call of TRBD1 is untestable without DNA. The germline V gene encodes CDR1 MNHNS and CDR2 SASEGT. The CDR3 has 15 residues. CDR3 protein: CATHQGAFTSGELFF.

The rearrangement joins TRBV19 to TRBJ2-3; TCRdb selects TRBD2, and the lack of DNA leaves this call unchecked. The CDR3 loop spans 17 amino acids. CDR1 is LNHDA, CDR2 SQIVND, per germline (reference sequence). This CDR3 reads CASGSMRTSGGADTQYF.

The chain links TRBV6-6 to TRBJ1-2; TCRdb outputs TRBD1, but without DNA this stays unchecked. CDR1 MNHNY and CDR2 SVGAGI come from the germline V gene (reference sequence). This CDR3 spans 13 amino acids. CDR3: CASRETGRDGYTF.

This clonotype is classed as medium-sized by frequency. CDR3 in amino acids: CASSPGSLAETQYF. The chain couples TRBV18 to TRBJ2-5; the D call of TRBD2 rests on TCRdb alone, since no DNA is present to check it. The CDR3 is 14 amino acids. The germline V gene encodes CDR1 KGHSH and CDR2 LQKENI.

The chain couples TRBV27 to TRBJ2-7; as DNA is missing, the TRBD1 call by TCRdb cannot be tested. Germline V gene sequence: CDR1 MNHEY, CDR2 SMNVEV (reference sequence). The length of the CDR3 is 14 residues. This CDR3 reads CASSSRQGRDEQYF.

The chain has TRBV19 and TRBJ2-3; TCRdb's D call of TRBD1 is untestable without DNA. This CDR3 contains 14 residues. Germline V gene sequence: CDR1 LNHDA, CDR2 SQIVND (reference sequence). The CDR3 reads CASSLLQAGDTQYF.

CDR3: CASSYDGSTRNTEAFF. The chain combines TRBV6-5 with TRBJ1-1. The CDR3 length is 16 residues. The germline V gene has CDR1 MNHEY and CDR2 SVGAGI.

The genes are TRBV11-1 and TRBJ2-1; the TRBD1 assignment by TCRdb is unverifiable without DNA. The CDR3 totals 17 residues. Germline V gene data show CDR1 as SGHAT and CDR2 as FQDESV (reference sequence). The CDR3 loop is CASSLVGGQGAFGEQFF.

The gene calls are TRBV12-3 or TRBV12-4 and TRBJ2-5; checking the TCRdb D call of TRBD2 is not possible without DNA. This CDR3 is built from 15 residues. This CDR3 reads CASSFGALRGETQYF.

This sequence joins TRBV6-5 and TRBJ1-6. The CDR3 covers 15 residues. Germline-derived CDR1 and CDR2 are MNHEY and SVGAGI. This CDR3 is CASSPTRRSNSPLHF.

The rearrangement joins TRBV30 to TRBJ2-3; TCRdb gives TRBD2 as the D gene, but with no DNA this cannot be confirmed. Per the germline V gene, CDR1 is GTSNPN and CDR2 is SVGIG (reference sequence). The CDR3 runs to 12 residues. CDR3 residues: CASLAGVDTQYF.

Here the CDR3 reads CASSLLGGVEAFF. The rearrangement uses TRBV12-3 or TRBV12-4 and TRBJ1-1; TCRdb lists TRBD1, though no DNA is available to test this call. The CDR3 loop spans 13 amino acids.

The chain recombines TRBV12-3 or TRBV12-4 with TRBJ2-2; without DNA, the TCRdb call of TRBD2 cannot be checked. The CDR3 totals 16 residues. CDR3 amino acids: CASSEVSGRRHGELFF.

The chain recombines TRBV19 with TRBJ2-7. The CDR3 is made up of 14 amino acids. Germline assignment: CDR1 LNHDA and CDR2 SQIVND (reference sequence). The CDR3 reads CASRVQHSSYEQYF.

J is TRBJ2-3 and V is TRBV5-1; the D call of TRBD2 rests on TCRdb alone, since no DNA is present to check it. This CDR3 has 16 amino acids. Germline V gene sequence: CDR1 SGHRS, CDR2 YFSETQ. CDR3 protein: CASSPPRASGSDTQYF.

The chain's CDR3 is CASSPASGRTGELFF. The V call is TRBV18, the J call TRBJ2-2; with no DNA, the TCRdb D assignment of TRBD2 cannot be verified. Germline CDR1 reads KGHSH; CDR2 reads LQKENI. This CDR3 region has 15 residues.

CDR3 sequence: CASSLDWGVVNEQFF. The chain couples TRBV27 to TRBJ2-1. Germline CDR1 reads MNHEY; CDR2 reads SMNVEV (reference sequence). The CDR3 has 15 residues.

The chain combines TRBV5-6 with TRBJ1-1. Germline lookup yields CDR1 SGHDT and CDR2 YYEEEE. The CDR3 is 11 residues long. Here the CDR3 reads CASSFYGEAFF.

The chain joins TRBV27 to TRBJ2-7; as DNA is missing, the TRBD1 call by TCRdb cannot be tested. CDR1 is MNHEY and CDR2 is SMNVEV in the germline V gene (reference sequence). The CDR3 contains 14 residues. The CDR3 is CASSFVGRLNEQYF.